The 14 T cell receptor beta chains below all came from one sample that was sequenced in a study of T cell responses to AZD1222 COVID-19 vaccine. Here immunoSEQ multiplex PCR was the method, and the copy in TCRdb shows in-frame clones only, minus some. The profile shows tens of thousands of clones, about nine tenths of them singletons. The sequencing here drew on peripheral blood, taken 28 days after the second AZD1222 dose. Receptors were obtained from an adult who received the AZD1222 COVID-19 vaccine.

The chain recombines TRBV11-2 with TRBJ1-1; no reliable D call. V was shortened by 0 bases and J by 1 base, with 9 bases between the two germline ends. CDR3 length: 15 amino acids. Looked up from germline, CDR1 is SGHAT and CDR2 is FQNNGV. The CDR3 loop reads CASSLESLGNTEAFF. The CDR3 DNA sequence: TGTGCCAGCAGCTTAGAAAGTTTGGGGAACACTGAAGCTTTCTTT.

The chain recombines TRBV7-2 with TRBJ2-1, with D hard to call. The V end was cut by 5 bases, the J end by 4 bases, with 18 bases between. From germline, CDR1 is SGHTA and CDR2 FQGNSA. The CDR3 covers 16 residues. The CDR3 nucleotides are TGTGCCAGCAGCCTCCGGACGGTGGCGGTTTACAATGAGCAGTTCTTC. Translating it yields CASSLRTVAVYNEQFF. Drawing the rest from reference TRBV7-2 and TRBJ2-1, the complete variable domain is GAGVSQSPSNKVTEKGKDVELRCDPISGHTALYWYRQSLGQGLEFLIYFQGNSAPDKSGLPSDRFSAERTGGSVSTLTIQRTQQEDSAVYLCASSLRTVAVYNEQFFGPGTRLTVL.

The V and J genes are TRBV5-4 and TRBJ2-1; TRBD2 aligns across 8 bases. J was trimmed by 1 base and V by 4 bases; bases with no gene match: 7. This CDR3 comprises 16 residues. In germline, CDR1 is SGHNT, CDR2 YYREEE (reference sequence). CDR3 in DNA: TGTGCCAGCAGCCCTCTTACTAGCGGTTCCTACAATGAGCAGTTCTTC. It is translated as CASSPLTSGSYNEQFF.

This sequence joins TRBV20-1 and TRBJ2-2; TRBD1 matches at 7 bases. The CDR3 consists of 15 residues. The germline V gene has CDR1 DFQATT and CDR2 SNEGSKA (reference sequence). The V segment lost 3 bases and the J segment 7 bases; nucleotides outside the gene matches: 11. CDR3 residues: CSASTYRGGGGELFF. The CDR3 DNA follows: TGCAGTGCTAGTACCTACAGGGGCGGCGGCGGGGAGCTGTTTTTT.

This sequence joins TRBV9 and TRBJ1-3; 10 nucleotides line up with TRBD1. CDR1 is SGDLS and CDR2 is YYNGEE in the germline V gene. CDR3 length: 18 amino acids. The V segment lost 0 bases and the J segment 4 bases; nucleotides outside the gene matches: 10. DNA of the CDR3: TGTGCCAGCAGCGTAGAGACAGGGGGCTTATCGGTAGGAAACACCATATATTTT. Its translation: CASSVETGGLSVGNTIYF.

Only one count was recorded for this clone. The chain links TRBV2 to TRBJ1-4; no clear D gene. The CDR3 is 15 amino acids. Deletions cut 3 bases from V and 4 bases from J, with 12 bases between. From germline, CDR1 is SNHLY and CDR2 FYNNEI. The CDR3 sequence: CASSEMGRSNEKLFF. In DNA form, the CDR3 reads TGTGCCAGCAGTGAGATGGGCAGGAGTAATGAAAAACTGTTTTTT.

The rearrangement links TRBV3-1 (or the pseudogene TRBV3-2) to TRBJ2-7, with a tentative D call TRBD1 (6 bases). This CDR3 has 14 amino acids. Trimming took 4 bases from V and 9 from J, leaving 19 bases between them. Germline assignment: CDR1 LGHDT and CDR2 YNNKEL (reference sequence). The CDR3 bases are TGTGCCAGCAGCCCCCCCGGACAGCTACGAGGGCAGTACTTC. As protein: CASSPPGQLRGQYF.

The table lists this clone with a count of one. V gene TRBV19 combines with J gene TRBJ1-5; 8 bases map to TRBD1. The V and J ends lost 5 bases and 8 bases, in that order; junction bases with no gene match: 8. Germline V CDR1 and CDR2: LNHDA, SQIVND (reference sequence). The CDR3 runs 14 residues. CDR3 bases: TGTGCCAGTAGTCCTTACCAGGGGGCTGAGCCCCAGCATTTT. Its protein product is CASSPYQGAEPQHF.

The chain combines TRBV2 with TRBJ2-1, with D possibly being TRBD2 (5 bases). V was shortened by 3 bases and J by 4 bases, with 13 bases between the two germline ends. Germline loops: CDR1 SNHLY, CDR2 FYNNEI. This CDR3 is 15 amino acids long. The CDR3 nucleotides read TGTGCCAGCAGTGAGAGGGCTATCCTATACAATGAGCAGTTCTTC. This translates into CASSERAILYNEQFF.

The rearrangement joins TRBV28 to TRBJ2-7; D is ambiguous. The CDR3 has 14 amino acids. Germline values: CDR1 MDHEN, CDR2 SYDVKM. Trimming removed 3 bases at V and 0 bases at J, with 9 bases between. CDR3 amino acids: CASSFQVVSYEQYF. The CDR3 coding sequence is TGTGCCAGCAGTTTTCAGGTGGTCTCCTACGAGCAGTACTTC.

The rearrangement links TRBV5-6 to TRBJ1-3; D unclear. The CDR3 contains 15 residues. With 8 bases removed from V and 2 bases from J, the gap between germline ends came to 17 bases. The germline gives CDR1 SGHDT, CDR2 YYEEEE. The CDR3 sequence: CARQTEGLTGNTIYF. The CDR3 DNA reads TGTGCCAGACAAACTGAGGGCCTAACTGGAAACACCATATATTTT.

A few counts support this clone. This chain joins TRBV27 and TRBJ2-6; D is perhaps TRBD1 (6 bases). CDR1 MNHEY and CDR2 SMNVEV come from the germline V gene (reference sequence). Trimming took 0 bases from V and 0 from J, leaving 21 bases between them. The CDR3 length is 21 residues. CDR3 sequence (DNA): TGTGCCAGCAGTTTATCCAGGGGCGACAGGCAGGGGCGCTCTGGGGCCAACGTCCTGACTTTC. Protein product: CASSLSRGDRQGRSGANVLTF.

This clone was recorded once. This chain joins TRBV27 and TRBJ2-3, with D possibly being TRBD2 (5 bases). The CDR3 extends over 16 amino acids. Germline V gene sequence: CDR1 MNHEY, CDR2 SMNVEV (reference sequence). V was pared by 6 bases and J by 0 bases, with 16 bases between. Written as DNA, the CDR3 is TGTGCCAGCAGCCCGACGGCGGGTGGTAGCACAGATACGCAGTATTTT. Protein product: CASSPTAGGSTDTQYF.

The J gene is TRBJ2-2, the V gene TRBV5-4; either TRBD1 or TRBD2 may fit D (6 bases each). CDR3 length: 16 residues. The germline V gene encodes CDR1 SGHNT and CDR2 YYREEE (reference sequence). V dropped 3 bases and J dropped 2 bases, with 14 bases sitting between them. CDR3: CASSSRGGGNTGELFF. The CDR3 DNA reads TGTGCCAGCAGCTCCCGTGGAGGGGGAAACACCGGGGAGCTGTTTTTT.